In its sample, the clone carrying this T cell receptor beta chain was seen once. Original processing notes: Reference gene primer amplification yielded estimated nucleated cell counts. Sequencing was performed with immunoSEQ multiplex PCR; in TCRdb, only in-frame clones are kept and a portion is missing. The DNA gave D and trimming, while V, J and clone size come from that table. Here the sample spans roughly 110,000 clones, around nine tenths being singletons. The data were taken from a study of blood T cell repertoires in COVID-19. At the level of the study: Samples of COVID-19 (acute and convalescent) were obtained from the United States, Italy and Spain. PBMCs, B-cell-depleted T cells, or T cells were the source of the cDNA or gDNA that made up the material.

V was trimmed by 5 bases and J by 3 bases, leaving 17 bases between them. This CDR3 has 15 residues. Germline lookup yields CDR1 SGHVS and CDR2 FNYEAQ. This sequence joins TRBV7-6 and TRBJ2-7, with D perhaps matching TRBD1 (5 bases). The origin of this receptor is a woman aged 70-85 years who had recovered from COVID-19. The sequenced sample consisted of peripheral blood. CDR3 nucleotides: TGTGCCAGCAGCCAGTGGGGCCAGGGTGGCTACGAGCAGTACTTC. Its protein is CASSQWGQGGYEQYF.